The entry below describes one T cell receptor (beta chain). Its antigen is unknown. No qualities accompany the bases; no much larger clone lies one base away. The data derive from a study of blood T cell repertoires in COVID-19 (dated by TCRdb to 2019 to 2021). Turning to the overall study: The collaborator samples originated in the United States, Italy and Spain and spanned the acute and convalescent phases of COVID-19. The prospective study material was composed of cDNA or gDNA derived from T cells, B-cell-depleted T cells, or PBMCs. Subjects who had been exposed to COVID-19, were actively infected with it, or had recovered from it provided the deeply sampled blood TCRbeta repertoires that made up the dataset. Sample metadata almost always included a de-identified subject ID, COVID-19 status, age in years and sex. The samples were drawn from two sources: the first 160 participants of the ongoing ImmuneRACE study, and approximately 1,300 subjects contributed by 6 global collaborators. Where available, HLA class I and class II types were obtained from metadata supplied by the sample provider rather than from assay-based typing. The repertoires were made available in a free public database intended to serve as a resource for research on the immune response to SARS-CoV-2. Results and caveats for the whole study, not just this receptor: How much clinical and demographic metadata was included differed by source and by participant, and the metadata was provided uncurated.

V loses 5 bases of germline sequence and J loses 1 base, and the interval between the two ends is 16 bases. CDR1 and CDR2, per the germline V gene, are SGHTA and FQGNSA. The cysteine opens and the phenylalanine closes a CDR3 of 16 amino acids. The DNA shown is the 48-base CDR3, in frame from base 1. Whole blood was collected in K2EDTA tubes by collaborating institutions according to the institutions' own protocols. For TCRbeta analysis, collaborator samples were shipped as frozen whole blood, as isolated PBMCs, or as DNA extracted from either sample type. TCRbeta CDR3 regions were amplified from genomic DNA using the immunoSEQ Assay, a bias-controlled multiplex PCR. Per the source publication's procedure: Nucleated cell counts per sample were estimated from amplification of reference gene primers within the assay. To quantify the absolute abundance of each unique TCRbeta CDR3 rearrangement, sequence reads were collapsed and filtered. For each sample, productive Simpson clonality was calculated by taking the square root of Simpson's diversity index across productive rearrangements. TCRdb's version of the immuneACCESS table is confined to in-frame rearrangements and falls short of the full clone set. An unresolved V gene accounts for under half of the shortfall where checked; the remainder is of unknown origin. D and trimming come from the DNA, and the V and J calls and clone size come from that table. This sample holds approximately 14,000 clones; around 85% were observed only once. The ten largest clonotypes hold roughly 28% of the sample.

This TCR was sampled from a human donor in a cohort sampled during active COVID-19. The chain is encoded by TRBV7-2 joined to TRBJ2-3; TRBD2 might be the D gene, on 6 matching bases. Sequencing was performed on peripheral blood. CDR3 sequence: CASSRGSGMGTDTQYF. The nucleotide sequence reads as follows: TGTGCCAGCAGCCGGGGGTCTGGGATGGGCACAGATACGCAGTATTTT. The full variable domain, with segments outside the CDR3 supplied by the reference TRBV7-2 and TRBJ2-3 proteins, appears as GAGVSQSPSNKVTEKGKDVELRCDPISGHTALYWYRQSLGQGLEFLIYFQGNSAPDKSGLPSDRFSAERTGGSVSTLTIQRTQQEDSAVYLCASSRGSGMGTDTQYFGPGTRLTVL.